What follows describes a single T cell receptor beta chain. Its antigen is undetermined. The data were obtained in a study of Ad26.COV2.S vaccination and SARS-CoV-2 variants. Study information: Donor was assigned to the Ad26.COV2.S arm of trial COV1001.

V was pared by 1 base and J by 1 base, with 19 bases of the junction left unmatched. The germline CDR1 and CDR2 sequences are LGHNA and YNFKEQ. This CDR3 spans 22 amino acids. Repertoires were generated with immunoSEQ multiplex PCR, while TCRdb's copy carries only in-frame clones and drops some. The data contain approximately 350,000 clones, about nine tenths of them seen just once; the ten biggest clones take up roughly 3.1%. Regarding the study as a whole: Substantial breadth was reportedly displayed by spike-specific CD8+ and CD4+ T cell responses after vaccination.

Treatment here: roughly 18 received Ad26.COV2.S at low or high dose, single or two shots; roughly 5 received placebo; per-sample allocation not given. On day 63 after the first injection, vaccine and placebo recipients gave samples. The shot given was an Ad26 vector that makes Wuhan-strain SARS-CoV-2 spike. This TCR derives from a person between 18 and 65 years old who received the Ad26.COV2.S COVID-19 vaccine or a placebo. Sequenced material: peripheral blood, taken in a trial of Ad26.COV2.S vaccine versus placebo. This chain connects TRBV4-2 to TRBJ1-6; TRBD1 aligns across 7 bases. Here the CDR3 reads CASSQALSTGWGSRSYNSPLHF. For the CDR3, the DNA is TGTGCCAGCAGCCAAGCCTTATCGACAGGGTGGGGTTCTAGGTCCTATAATTCACCCCTCCACTTT.